Sequencing of this T cell receptor (beta chain) was carried out in a study of cytomegalovirus exposure and HLA in healthy donors (dated by TCRdb to about 2017). Broadly, across the study: The roughly 670 repertoires of the first cohort and the roughly 110 validation repertoires were produced on the same platform, according to a later analysis. The study aimed to test whether cataloging public T cell receptors could reveal signatures of past pathogen exposure. In addition to the first cohort of about 650 subjects, a separate validation cohort of under 150 different subjects was used. To predict cytomegalovirus infection status, the study brought together high-throughput TCR immunosequencing, statistical association of individual TCRs with disease status, and machine learning. Beyond this particular receptor, the publication reports: In vitro tests confirmed that a few of the cytomegalovirus-associated TCR beta chains recognize cytomegalovirus antigens. It was suggested by the authors that the approach could potentially be generalized to other disease states and immunological phenotypes. While some public TCRs were present in many individuals, most TCR sequences turned up only very rarely across donors. The study gave a list of under 200 TCR beta chains associated with cytomegalovirus. Subsequent analysis determined that TCRs grouped into clusters in the first cohort also showed a tendency toward co-occurrence across the roughly 120 validation repertoires, and approximately 94% of cluster scores exceeded 0. All 120 or so repertoires were used to score co-occurrence in the validation cohort in a later analysis, because that analysis had no HLA typing for the cohort. In both the original and validation cohorts, the classifier was reported to diagnose cytomegalovirus status with high specificity and sensitivity.

This clone was observed a handful of times. It has no known antigen specificity. There are no base qualities to consult, and no much larger clone falls within one base. Donors formed part of the validation cohort, which comprised 95 to 150 subjects and was distinct from the first cohort of 550 to 850 subjects. Reading from cysteine to phenylalanine, the CDR3 counts 11 amino acids. The retained sequence is limited to the CDR3, 33 bases, with the frame set at the first base. V was cut back by 9 bases and J by 2 bases, leaving a gap of 7 bases between them. The germline V gene sets CDR1 to SNHLY and CDR2 to FYNNEI. Library preparation was by the immunoSEQ multiplex PCR assay. The source study handled its data this way. A statistical classification framework was developed to diagnose cytomegalovirus status using the catalog of TCR beta chain sequences. TCRdb mirrors the immuneACCESS table, restricted to in-frame sequences. Some clones are absent from its copies; in checked studies, under half trace to an unresolved V gene, and the reason for the others is unknown. That table supplies the V and J calls and clone size; D and trimming were determined from the DNA. The sample profile shows more than 130,000 clones; approximately 86% of them were found once. 7.5% to 8.5% of the sample goes to the ten largest clones.

The receptor's source is a woman younger than 35 in good health and CMV-seropositive. Specimen: PBMCs. This chain is built from TRBV2 and TRBJ2-5, with a tentative D gene TRBD2 over 6 matching bases. At the DNA level, the sequence is TGTGCCAGAGGAGGGCAAGAGACCCAGTACTTC. This sequence encodes CARGGQETQYF.